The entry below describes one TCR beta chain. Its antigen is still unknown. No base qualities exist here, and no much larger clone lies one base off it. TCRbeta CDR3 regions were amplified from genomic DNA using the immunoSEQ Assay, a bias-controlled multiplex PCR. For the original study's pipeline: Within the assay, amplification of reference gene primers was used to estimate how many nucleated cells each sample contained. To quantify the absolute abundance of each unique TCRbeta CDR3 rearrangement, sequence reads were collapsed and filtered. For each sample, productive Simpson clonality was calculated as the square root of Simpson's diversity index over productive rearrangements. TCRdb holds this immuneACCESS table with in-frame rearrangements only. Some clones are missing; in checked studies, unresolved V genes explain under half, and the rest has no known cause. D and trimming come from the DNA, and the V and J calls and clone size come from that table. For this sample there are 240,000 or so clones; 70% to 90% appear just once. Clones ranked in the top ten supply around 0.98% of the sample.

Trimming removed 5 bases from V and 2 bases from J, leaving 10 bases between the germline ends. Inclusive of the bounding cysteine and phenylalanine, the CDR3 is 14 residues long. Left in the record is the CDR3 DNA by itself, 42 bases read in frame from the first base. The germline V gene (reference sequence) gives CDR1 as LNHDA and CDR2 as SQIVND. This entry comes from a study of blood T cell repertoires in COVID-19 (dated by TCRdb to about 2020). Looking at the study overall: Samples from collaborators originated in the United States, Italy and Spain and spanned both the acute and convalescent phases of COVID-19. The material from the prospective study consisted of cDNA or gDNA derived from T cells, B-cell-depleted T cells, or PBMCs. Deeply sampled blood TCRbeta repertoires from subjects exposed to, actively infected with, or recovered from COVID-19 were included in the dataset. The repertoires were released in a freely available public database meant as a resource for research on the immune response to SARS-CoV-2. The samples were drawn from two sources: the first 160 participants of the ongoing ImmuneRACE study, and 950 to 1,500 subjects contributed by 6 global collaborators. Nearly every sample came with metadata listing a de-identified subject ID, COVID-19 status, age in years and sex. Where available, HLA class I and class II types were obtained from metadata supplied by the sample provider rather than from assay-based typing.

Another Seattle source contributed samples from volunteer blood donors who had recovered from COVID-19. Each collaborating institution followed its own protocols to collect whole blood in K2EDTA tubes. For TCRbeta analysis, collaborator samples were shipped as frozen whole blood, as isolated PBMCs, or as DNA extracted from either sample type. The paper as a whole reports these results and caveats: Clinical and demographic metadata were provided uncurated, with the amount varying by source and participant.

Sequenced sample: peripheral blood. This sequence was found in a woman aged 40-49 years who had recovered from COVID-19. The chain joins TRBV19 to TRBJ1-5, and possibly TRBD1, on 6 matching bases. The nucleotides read TGTGCCAGTAGTGATCACAGGGGCAATCAGCCCCAGCATTTT. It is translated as CASSDHRGNQPQHF.